This TCR beta chain was found in a study of tissue T cells after allogeneic stem cell transplantation. Profiled with immunoSEQ multiplex PCR; TCRdb holds only in-frame clones, not every one. The sample shows over 40,000 clones, about three quarters of them seen only once. Findings and limits, study-wide: Some tissue clones might be persisting host cells; their alloreactivity or antigen specificity was not determined. The patient cohort was small and clinically heterogeneous, with limited sampling depth. Across patients, clones rarely overlapped, yet motif clusters were shared tissue-specifically.

In the case of this clone: The antigen is undetermined. Genes and germline come from the mouse. Read coverage stops 1 residue before the CDR3 terminus; the germline J gene supplies the remainder.

The ends lost 0 bases at V and 4 bases at J; junction bases unmatched: 5. CDR3 length equals 16 residues. The V gene's germline CDR1 is LGHNA and CDR2 YSYQKL. J is TRBJ1-4 and V is TRBV2, with 7 positions matching TRBD1. Sequencing input: sorted cells pooled from one or two spleens. This TCR came from a pool of C57BL/6 mice in good health. The CDR3 loop is CASSQDRGTDNERLFF. CDR3 bases read: TGTGCCAGCAGCCAAGATAGGGGGACAGACAACGAAAGATTATTT.